A selection of T cell receptor beta chains follows, all from one sample in a study of blood T cell repertoires in COVID-19. Libraries were prepared by immunoSEQ multiplex PCR; TCRdb keeps only in-frame clonotypes and omits some of them. Of some 270,000 clones listed, 75% to 95% are singletons. The sample consisted of PBMCs or T cells enriched from blood (not recorded which). The receptor set was obtained from a man aged 35 to 55 who had been exposed to COVID-19. CDR3s leave out the opening cysteine and the closing phenylalanine or tryptophan.

V gene,CDR3 protein
TRBV12-5,ASGLEEASPLH
TRBV19,ASSTLAGVPDNEQF
TRBV2,ASSEGGGRNSPLH
TRBV13,ASSRLASEDTQY
TRBV30,AWTKIFTEAF
TRBV18,ASSPPGQGLYGYT
TRBV6-1,ASSEALLGVTEAF
TRBV30,AWSPFNEQF
TRBV28,ASSFYTRSTNEKLF
TRBV19,ASSIQRGETQY
TRBV4-3,ASSQRGIQRDTRGETQY
TRBV7-9,ASSLVAGFPTEAF
TRBV5-4,ASSPSWGTGGNTGELF
TRBV20-1,SAHDYEQY
TRBV7-9,ASSPGQGANTGELF
TRBV7-9,ASSLVGLAGGPREQY
TRBV27,ASSSGTSSYNEQF
TRBV28,ASNLPGIRQPQH
TRBV4-2,ASSQASGQTGELF
TRBV2,ASSEDRGDEAF
TRBV11-3,ASSLDPSSGNTIY
TRBV11-2,ASSSTDRGLGGETQY
TRBV7-2,ASSLALSSYNEQF
TRBV6-1,ASSEGGVIGFDQPQH
TRBV21-1,ASTPDPDNYEQY
TRBV28,ASSSLSGLTDTQY
TRBV4-1,ASSQASIADSNYGYT
TRBV5-6,ASSPLLAVITDTQY
TRBV28,ASRGGTSGAYEQY
TRBV19,ASSYNYEQY
TRBV25-1,ASSDGGGNSPLH
TRBV28,ATSLAGVSYNEQF
TRBV4-1,ASSQGFISGSNEQF
TRBV28,ASSLLGGTYEQY
TRBV6-2/TRBV6-3,ASSYPSVSYNEQF
TRBV14,ASSPTLTFNTGELF
TRBV5-4,ASSIEDREVYGYT
TRBV6-6,ASHRPDGDSEQF
TRBV6-5,ASSYRAGGPANEQF
TRBV6-5,ASSWDRGTDGYT
TRBV7-6,ASSFLSTGKETQY